This is a list of T cell receptor beta chains from one sample in a study of T cells in Graves' hyperthyroidism and ophthalmopathy. TCRdb used MiXCR to reprocess the multiplex PCR reads, holding one entry per CDR3 protein. This sample yields approximately 480,000 distinct CDR3 sequences, of which 20% are seen a single time; more than 25% belongs to the top ten. Sequenced: blood. All receptors derive from a man between 18 and 29 years old with Graves' hyperthyroidism. The CDR3 runs from the conserved cysteine through the conserved F or W. D genes are given only for firm matches. The listing skips clone size in some rows; elsewhere it reads once, few, many or a size class.

abundance: many
v_gene: TRBV7-2
j_gene: TRBJ1-2
d_gene: TRBD1
CDR3aa: CASSSSPLGQGPEGYTF
CDR3nt: TGTGCCAGCAGCTCCTCTCCCCTGGGACAGGGCCCCGAGGGCTACACCTTC

abundance: few
v_gene: TRBV7-2
j_gene: TRBJ2-7
d_gene: TRBD2
CDR3aa: CASSPRGVEQYF
CDR3nt: TGTGCCAGCAGCCCGCGGGGGGTCGAGCAGTACTTC

abundance: -
v_gene: TRBV30
j_gene: TRBJ2-5
d_gene: -
CDR3aa: CAWSPQGQLQETQYF
CDR3nt: TGTGCCTGGAGTCCCCAGGGACAACTCCAAGAGACCCAGTACTTC

abundance: many
v_gene: TRBV28
j_gene: TRBJ2-7
d_gene: TRBD1
CDR3aa: CATYWTGSYEQYF
CDR3nt: TGTGCCACCTATTGGACAGGCTCCTACGAGCAGTACTTC

abundance: many
v_gene: TRBV2
j_gene: TRBJ1-1
d_gene: -
CDR3aa: CASNPPGTSTEAFF
CDR3nt: TGTGCCAGCAACCCGCCCGGGACCTCCACTGAAGCTTTCTTT

abundance: -
v_gene: TRBV12-3/TRBV12-4
j_gene: TRBJ2-7
d_gene: -
CDR3aa: CASSGGAGGTYEQYF
CDR3nt: TGTGCCAGCAGTGGTGGGGCCGGGGGAACCTACGAGCAGTACTTC

abundance: many
v_gene: TRBV6-2/TRBV6-3
j_gene: TRBJ1-1
d_gene: -
CDR3aa: CASSSRSFGTEAFF
CDR3nt: TGTGCCAGCAGTTCCCGGTCATTTGGCACTGAAGCTTTCTTT

abundance: many
v_gene: TRBV15
j_gene: TRBJ1-5
d_gene: -
CDR3aa: CATSREGSQPQHF
CDR3nt: TGTGCCACCAGCAGAGAAGGGTCTCAGCCCCAGCATTTT

abundance: many
v_gene: TRBV28
j_gene: TRBJ1-5
d_gene: -
CDR3aa: CASSRPTRARLNQPQHF
CDR3nt: TGTGCCAGCAGCCGCCCCACAAGAGCCCGGCTCAATCAGCCCCAGCATTTT

abundance: few
v_gene: TRBV5-6
j_gene: TRBJ1-1
d_gene: -
CDR3aa: CASSLFPSRGNTEAFF
CDR3nt: TGTGCCAGCAGCTTGTTTCCAAGTCGCGGAAACACTGAAGCTTTCTTT

abundance: many
v_gene: TRBV6-2/TRBV6-3
j_gene: TRBJ1-5
d_gene: -
CDR3aa: CASRGGGNQPQHF
CDR3nt: TGTGCCAGCAGGGGTGGGGGCAATCAGCCCCAGCATTTT

abundance: many
v_gene: TRBV6-1
j_gene: TRBJ2-5
d_gene: TRBD2
CDR3aa: CASREVRTSGGRETQYF
CDR3nt: TGTGCCAGCAGGGAGGTTCGGACTAGCGGGGGGAGGGAGACCCAGTACTTC

abundance: many
v_gene: TRBV11-3
j_gene: TRBJ1-2
d_gene: -
CDR3aa: CASSLGTSDGYTF
CDR3nt: TGTGCCAGCAGCTTAGGGACATCGGATGGCTACACCTTC

abundance: -
v_gene: TRBV30
j_gene: TRBJ2-6
d_gene: -
CDR3aa: CAWSFDSGANVLTF
CDR3nt: TGTGCCTGGAGTTTCGACTCTGGGGCCAACGTCCTGACTTTC

abundance: many
v_gene: TRBV12-3/TRBV12-4
j_gene: TRBJ1-3
d_gene: -
CDR3aa: CASSSLGRGNTIYF
CDR3nt: TGTGCCAGCAGTTCACTGGGCCGCGGAAACACCATATATTTT

abundance: many
v_gene: TRBV11-2
j_gene: TRBJ2-7
d_gene: -
CDR3aa: CASSSQRYEQYF
CDR3nt: TGTGCCAGCAGCTCGCAACGGTACGAGCAGTACTTC

abundance: many
v_gene: TRBV24-1
j_gene: TRBJ1-2
d_gene: -
CDR3aa: CATSDPRGAGYTF
CDR3nt: TGTGCCACCAGTGACCCAAGGGGAGCTGGCTACACCTTC

abundance: -
v_gene: TRBV28
j_gene: TRBJ2-7
d_gene: -
CDR3aa: CASSSGQPLYEQYF
CDR3nt: TGTGCCAGCAGTTCAGGACAGCCACTCTACGAGCAGTACTTC

abundance: few
v_gene: TRBV20-1
j_gene: TRBJ1-1
d_gene: -
CDR3aa: CSARDLGWGRLNTEAFF
CDR3nt: TGCAGTGCTAGAGATTTAGGTTGGGGGCGGCTGAACACTGAAGCTTTCTTT

abundance: many
v_gene: TRBV6-1
j_gene: TRBJ1-1
d_gene: -
CDR3aa: CASRFGGEAFF
CDR3nt: TGTGCCAGCAGGTTCGGGGGAGAAGCTTTCTTT

abundance: few
v_gene: TRBV4-1
j_gene: TRBJ1-6
d_gene: -
CDR3aa: CASSQGQGPPLHF
CDR3nt: TGCGCCAGCAGCCAGGGGCAGGGCCCACCCCTCCACTTT

abundance: -
v_gene: TRBV30
j_gene: TRBJ2-5
d_gene: -
CDR3aa: CAWSRTVGETQYF
CDR3nt: TGTGCCTGGAGTCGGACAGTGGGGGAGACCCAGTACTTC

abundance: -
v_gene: TRBV7-3
j_gene: TRBJ1-1
d_gene: -
CDR3aa: CASSLPPGRAFF
CDR3nt: TGTGCCAGCAGCCTGCCTCCGGGACGGGCTTTCTTT

abundance: many
v_gene: TRBV24-1
j_gene: TRBJ1-1
d_gene: TRBD1
CDR3aa: CATSDPSTGNSEAFF
CDR3nt: TGTGCCACCAGTGATCCTTCGACAGGGAACTCTGAAGCTTTCTTT

abundance: many
v_gene: TRBV6-1
j_gene: TRBJ2-7
d_gene: -
CDR3aa: CASSEMGGKYEQYF
CDR3nt: TGTGCCAGCAGTGAAATGGGGGGCAAGTACGAGCAGTACTTC

abundance: many
v_gene: TRBV6-5
j_gene: TRBJ2-7
d_gene: -
CDR3aa: CASTIWGKTYEQYF
CDR3nt: TGTGCCAGCACCATCTGGGGTAAAACCTACGAGCAGTACTTC

abundance: few
v_gene: TRBV7-3
j_gene: TRBJ1-1
d_gene: TRBD1
CDR3aa: CASSSQGGSGTEAFF
CDR3nt: TGTGCCAGCAGTTCACAAGGGGGCTCCGGGACTGAAGCTTTCTTT

abundance: many
v_gene: TRBV2
j_gene: TRBJ1-2
d_gene: -
CDR3aa: CASSELVWGRIIYGYTF
CDR3nt: TGTGCCAGCAGTGAACTGGTTTGGGGTCGGATCATCTATGGCTACACCTTC

abundance: -
v_gene: TRBV12-3/TRBV12-4
j_gene: TRBJ1-2
d_gene: -
CDR3aa: CGSSIGFPTPGDTF
CDR3nt: TGTGGCAGCAGTATCGGGTTCCCCACGCCCGGGGACACCTTC

abundance: many
v_gene: TRBV7-8
j_gene: TRBJ2-7
d_gene: -
CDR3aa: CASSLSGRNPDHEQYF
CDR3nt: TGTGCCAGCAGCTTAAGTGGACGGAATCCGGACCACGAGCAGTACTTC

abundance: many
v_gene: TRBV10-2
j_gene: TRBJ2-7
d_gene: -
CDR3aa: CASSLKAGEQYF
CDR3nt: TGCGCCAGCAGTTTGAAAGCCGGTGAGCAGTACTTC

abundance: many
v_gene: TRBV28
j_gene: TRBJ1-5
d_gene: -
CDR3aa: CASKPSGGYQPQHF
CDR3nt: TGTGCCAGCAAGCCTTCAGGAGGGTATCAGCCCCAGCATTTT

abundance: many
v_gene: TRBV9
j_gene: TRBJ2-5
d_gene: -
CDR3aa: CASSLQGVGETQYF
CDR3nt: TGTGCCAGCAGCCTGCAGGGTGTCGGGGAGACCCAGTACTTC

abundance: -
v_gene: TRBV6-5
j_gene: TRBJ2-7
d_gene: -
CDR3aa: CASSYLISEYEQYF
CDR3nt: TGTGCCAGCAGTTACCTGATATCGGAATACGAGCAGTACTTC

abundance: few
v_gene: TRBV13
j_gene: TRBJ2-7
d_gene: -
CDR3aa: CASSSDRTGEQYF
CDR3nt: TGTGCCAGCAGCTCGGATAGGACGGGAGAGCAGTACTTC

abundance: few
v_gene: TRBV5-1
j_gene: TRBJ1-5
d_gene: -
CDR3aa: CASSLDVNSNQPQHF
CDR3nt: TGCGCCAGCAGCTTGGACGTGAACAGCAATCAGCCCCAGCATTTT

abundance: -
v_gene: TRBV24-1
j_gene: TRBJ2-2
d_gene: -
CDR3aa: CATSAWQEAGELFF
CDR3nt: TGTGCCACCAGTGCCTGGCAAGAAGCCGGGGAGCTGTTTTTT

abundance: -
v_gene: TRBV12-3/TRBV12-4
j_gene: TRBJ2-5
d_gene: -
CDR3aa: CASSRDEVQETQYF
CDR3nt: TGTGCCAGCAGCCGGGATGAGGTCCAAGAGACCCAGTACTTC

abundance: many
v_gene: TRBV6-1
j_gene: TRBJ2-7
d_gene: -
CDR3aa: CASSERIKVYEQYF
CDR3nt: TGTGCCAGCAGTGAAAGGATAAAGGTCTACGAGCAGTACTTC